This T cell receptor beta chain was documented in a study of blood T cell repertoires in COVID-19. At the level of the study: PBMCs, B-cell-depleted T cells, or T cells were the source of the cDNA or gDNA that made up the material.

Each recovered donor of Cohort 3 presented with two negative PCRs, clearance, or symptom resolution. Profiling relied on immunoSEQ multiplex PCR, and the TCRdb table lists in-frame clones only, not all of them. The sample lists fewer than 450,000 clones; more than 75% were seen once. This clone has just one count. From germline, CDR1 is KGHSH and CDR2 LQKENI. The CDR3 has 15 amino acids. V lost 3 bases to trimming and J lost 8 bases, with 17 bases between them. The sample was PBMCs or T cells enriched from blood (not recorded which). The rearrangement joins TRBV18 to TRBJ2-4; TRBD2 might be the D (7 bases). The source is a young woman who had recovered from COVID-19. This CDR3 is CASSPRTQGGDIQYF. CDR3 nucleotide sequence: TGTGCCAGCTCACCTCGGACTCAAGGGGGGGACATTCAGTACTTC. The complete variable domain, with remaining parts taken from reference TRBV18 and TRBJ2-4, reads NAGVMQNPRHLVRRRGQEARLRCSPMKGHSHVYWYRQLPEEGLKFMVYLQKENIIDESGMPKERFSAEFPKEGPSILRIQQVVRGDSAAYFCASSPRTQGGDIQYFGAGTRLSVL.